This T cell receptor beta chain was retrieved from a study of control samples from healthy donors and cancer patients. This CDR3 contains 13 residues. V was trimmed by 4 bases and J by 5 bases, leaving 11 bases between them. CDR1 is GTSNPN and CDR2 is SVGIG in the germline V gene (reference sequence). Repertoires were generated with immunoSEQ multiplex PCR, while TCRdb's copy carries only in-frame clones and drops some. This table has fewer than 25,000 clones, 75% to 85% appearing once. The J gene is TRBJ1-4, the V gene TRBV30; D is unresolved. The material sequenced was PBMCs. This TCR came from a man between 60 and 75 years old with head and neck cancer. CDR3 protein: CAWKQSANEKLFF. In DNA form, the CDR3 reads TGTGCCTGGAAGCAAAGTGCCAATGAAAAACTGTTTTTT.